This T cell receptor beta chain is from a study of blood T cell repertoires in COVID-19 (dated by TCRdb to 2019 to 2021). For the wider study: The collaborator samples originated in the United States, Italy and Spain and spanned the acute and convalescent phases of COVID-19. The material from the prospective study consisted of cDNA or gDNA derived from T cells, B-cell-depleted T cells, or PBMCs. Deeply sampled blood TCRbeta repertoires from subjects exposed to, actively infected with, or recovered from COVID-19 were included in the dataset. The repertoires were released in a freely available public database intended as a resource for research on the immune response to SARS-CoV-2. The samples were drawn from the first 160 participants of the ongoing ImmuneRACE study and from 950 to 1,500 subjects provided by 6 global collaborators. Sample metadata almost always included a de-identified subject ID, COVID-19 status, age in years and sex. Where available, HLA class I and class II types were obtained from metadata supplied by the sample provider rather than from assay-based typing.

For this clone: Its antigen target is currently unknown. Base qualities are not provided; no much larger clone lies one nucleotide away.

The CDR1 and CDR2 encoded by the germline V gene are ENHRY and SYGVKD. The CDR3 has 12 amino acids, counting the end cysteine and phenylalanine. This entry keeps only the CDR3 DNA: 36 bases, framed from base 1. The junction shows trimming of 2 bases on V and 8 bases on J, plus 9 bases between the germline ends. Whole blood was collected in K2EDTA tubes by collaborating institutions according to the institutions' own protocols. For TCRbeta analysis, collaborators shipped samples in one of three forms: frozen whole blood, isolated PBMCs, or DNA extracted from either of those sample types. The immunoSEQ Assay, a bias-controlled multiplex PCR, was used to amplify TCRbeta CDR3 regions from genomic DNA. In the original analysis: The number of nucleated cells in each sample was estimated from the amplification of reference gene primers within the assay. To quantify the absolute abundance of each unique TCRbeta CDR3 rearrangement, sequence reads were collapsed and filtered. For each sample, productive Simpson clonality was calculated as the square root of Simpson's diversity index over productive rearrangements. In its TCRdb copy, this immuneACCESS table keeps in-frame sequences only and misses some clones. Where compared with another copy, unresolved V genes explain less than half of these, and the others have no known cause. The V and J calls and clone size come from that table; D and trimming were worked out from the DNA. This sample gives over 60,000 clones in total; roughly 86% of them show up just once. Clones ranked in the top ten supply roughly 0.94% of the sample.

Overall study outcomes, separate from this receptor: How much clinical and demographic metadata was included differed by source and by participant, and the metadata was provided uncurated.

This receptor chain uses TRBV10-3 and TRBJ1-1; possibly the D gene is TRBD1, per 5 matching bases. The receptor was derived from an older man with acute or convalescent COVID-19. The sequenced sample was peripheral blood. The DNA sequence is given as TGTGCCATCAGTGAGACAGGCTCCGAAGCTTTCTTT. Translated, it reads CAISETGSEAFF.